A selection of T cell receptor beta chains follows, all from one sample in a study of neoadjuvant nivolumab and ipilimumab in lung cancer. The table came from immunoSEQ multiplex PCR; TCRdb's copy has only in-frame clones and leaves some out. The sample includes more than 10,000 clones, nearly 97% of them seen just once. This material consisted of peripheral blood, taken after neoadjuvant nivolumab, alone or with ipilimumab, at or shortly before surgery. The receptor set was obtained from an adult with non-small cell lung cancer. The CDR3 runs from the conserved cysteine through the conserved F or W. A D gene is named only where the DNA matches it firmly. Rows give clone size only sometimes, using once, few, many, or a class for an expanded clone.

>12|-|TRBJ1-2|TRBV29-1|TRBD1
CSGTTGAVGYTF
TGCAGCGGCACGACAGGGGCGGTTGGCTACACCTTC
>14|-|TRBJ2-1|TRBV4-3|-
CASSALISGNEQFF
TGCGCCAGCAGCGCACTAATATCGGGCAATGAGCAGTTCTTC
>15|-|TRBJ2-1|TRBV7-7|TRBD1
CASAAGTGDHNEQFF
TGTGCCAGCGCCGCCGGGACAGGGGACCACAATGAGCAGTTCTTC
>12|-|TRBJ1-2|TRBV5-4|-
CASSFTQGGYTF
TGTGCCAGCAGCTTTACCCAGGGGGGCTACACCTTC
>11|-|TRBJ2-7|TRBV7-8|-
CASSYRYEQYF
TGTGCCAGCAGCTACCGCTACGAGCAGTACTTC
>18|-|TRBJ2-5|TRBV9|TRBD2
CASSVVGVGLAGEETQYF
TGTGCCAGCAGCGTAGTGGGGGTGGGGCTAGCGGGAGAAGAGACCCAGTACTTC
>14|-|TRBJ2-7|TRBV10-3|-
CAISPGLSSYEQYF
TGTGCCATCAGCCCCGGACTAAGCTCCTACGAGCAGTACTTC
>16|-|TRBJ2-2|TRBV5-1|TRBD2
CASSAPGLAGSGELFF
TGCGCCAGCAGCGCCCCGGGACTAGCGGGCTCCGGGGAGCTGTTTTTT
>16|-|TRBJ2-6|TRBV11-1|-
CASSLAQNAGANVLTF
TGTGCCAGCAGCTTAGCGCAGAATGCTGGGGCCAACGTCCTGACTTTC
>16|-|TRBJ2-7|TRBV5-4|TRBD1
CASSLGFETGYYEQYF
TGTGCCAGCAGCCTGGGGTTTGAGACAGGGTACTACGAGCAGTACTTC
>15|-|TRBJ2-5|TRBV10-3|-
CAISEPGTDQETQYF
TGTGCCATCAGTGAGCCAGGGACCGATCAAGAGACCCAGTACTTC
>14|once|TRBJ1-1|TRBV2|-
CASSEGHWNTEAFF
TGTGCCAGCAGTGAGGGACACTGGAACACTGAAGCTTTCTTT
>15|-|TRBJ2-5|TRBV5-4|-
CASSLLGSGQETQYF
TGTGCCAGCAGCTTGCTGGGCTCAGGGCAAGAGACCCAGTACTTC
>13|-|TRBJ2-7|TRBV7-2|TRBD2
CASSVGTTNEQYF
TGTGCCAGCAGCGTCGGGACTACTAACGAGCAGTACTTC
>16|-|TRBJ2-5|TRBV5-1|TRBD2
CASSLSVAGDAETQYF
TGCGCCAGCAGCTTGTCGGTAGCGGGAGACGCGGAGACCCAGTACTTC
>17|-|TRBJ2-7|TRBV28|TRBD1
CASNLGNRGPSSYEQYF
TGTGCCAGCAACTTAGGTAACAGGGGCCCGAGCTCCTACGAGCAGTACTTC
>13|-|TRBJ2-7|TRBV5-1|-
CASSLNGHYEQYF
TGCGCCAGCAGCTTAAACGGCCACTACGAGCAGTACTTC
>14|once|TRBJ2-1|TRBV6-1|-
CASTLRGPHNEQFF
TGTGCCAGCACCCTGAGGGGACCCCACAATGAGCAGTTCTTC
>13|-|TRBJ2-3|TRBV18|TRBD2
CASSRDYTDTQYF
TGTGCCAGCTCCCGGGACTACACAGATACGCAGTATTTT
>15|-|TRBJ2-5|TRBV18|-
CASSPIRQAQETQYF
TGTGCCAGCTCACCAATCCGGCAGGCACAAGAGACCCAGTACTTC
>13|once|TRBJ2-5|TRBV14|-
CASSWISGETQYF
TGTGCCAGCAGCTGGATCTCGGGGGAGACCCAGTACTTC